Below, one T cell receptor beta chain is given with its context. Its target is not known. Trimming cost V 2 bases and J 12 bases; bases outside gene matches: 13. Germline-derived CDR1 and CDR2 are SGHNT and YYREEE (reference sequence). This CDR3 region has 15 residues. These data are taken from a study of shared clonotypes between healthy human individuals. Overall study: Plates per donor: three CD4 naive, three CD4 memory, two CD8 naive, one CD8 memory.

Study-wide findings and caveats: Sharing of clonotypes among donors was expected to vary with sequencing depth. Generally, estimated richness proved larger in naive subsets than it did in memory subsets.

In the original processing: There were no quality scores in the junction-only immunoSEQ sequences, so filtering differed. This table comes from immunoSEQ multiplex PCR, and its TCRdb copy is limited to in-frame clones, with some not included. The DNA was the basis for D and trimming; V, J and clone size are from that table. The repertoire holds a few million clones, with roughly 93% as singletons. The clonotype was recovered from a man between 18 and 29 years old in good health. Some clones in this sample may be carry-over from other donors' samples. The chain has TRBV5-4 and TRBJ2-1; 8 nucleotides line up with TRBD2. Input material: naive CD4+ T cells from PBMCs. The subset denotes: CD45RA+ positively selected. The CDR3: CASSFIAGPLGGQFF. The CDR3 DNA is TGTGCCAGCAGCTTCATAGCGGGACCCCTTGGGGGGCAGTTCTTC.